This passage covers 7 T cell receptor beta chains from one sample sequenced in a study of T cells in narcolepsy. TCRdb keeps only in-frame clones here, not all; method: immunoSEQ multiplex PCR. The sample contains 25,000 to 35,000 clones, 79% of which appear only once. The sample consisted of memory (CD45RA-) CD4+ T cells from blood. Receptor source: a human donor in good health.

The chain links TRBV28 to TRBJ1-3; D is uncertain. V was trimmed by 5 bases and J by 2 bases, leaving 10 bases between them. CDR1 and CDR2 (germline): MDHEN, SYDVKM. This CDR3 comprises 14 residues. The CDR3 loop reads CASSPGGTGNTIYF. The DNA for the CDR3 is TGTGCCAGCAGTCCGGGAGGGACTGGAAACACCATATATTTT.

The chain carries TRBV6-4 and TRBJ2-2, with TRBD1 matching over 8 bases. Germline V gives CDR1 MRHNA, CDR2 SNTAGT. The trim removed 5 bases at V and 6 bases at J, leaving 5 bases unmatched. The CDR3 runs to 14 residues. The CDR3 loop is CASSTQQGAGELFF. DNA of the CDR3: TGTGCCAGCAGTACACAACAGGGGGCCGGGGAGCTGTTTTTT.

This chain connects TRBV9 to TRBJ2-1; 12 bases map to TRBD2. Germline V gene sequence: CDR1 SGDLS, CDR2 YYNGEE. The length of the CDR3 is 15 residues. Losses at the gene ends were 3 bases for V and 8 bases for J; bases not matched to a gene: 6. CDR3 loop: CASSASGRAWDEQFF. DNA for the CDR3: TGTGCCAGCAGCGCTAGCGGGAGGGCCTGGGATGAGCAGTTCTTC.

The chain couples TRBV28 to TRBJ1-2; TRBD1 might be the D (5 bases). This CDR3 is built from 16 residues. The germline gives CDR1 MDHEN, CDR2 SYDVKM. The V end lost 6 bases, the J end lost 4 bases, and 21 bases lay between the germline ends. The CDR3 bases are TGTGCCAGCAGCCAAACCGGGACCCAAAGCCTCTATGGCTACACCTTC. This gives the protein CASSQTGTQSLYGYTF.

This clone was found once. The rearrangement joins TRBV19 to TRBJ2-3, with D perhaps TRBD1 or TRBD2 (5 bases each). The CDR3 consists of 17 residues. V lost 1 base and J 6 bases, leaving 20 bases between the germline ends. Germline CDR1 LNHDA, CDR2 SQIVND (reference sequence). CDR3: CASSIAARPRGGDTQYF. The CDR3 coding sequence is TGTGCCAGTAGTATAGCCGCCAGGCCAAGGGGCGGGGATACGCAGTATTTT.

The rearrangement links TRBV14 to TRBJ2-3, with a tentative D call TRBD2 (5 bases). Germline loops: CDR1 SGHDN, CDR2 FVKESK. The CDR3 has 17 residues. The V end was cut by 4 bases, the J end by 2 bases, with 19 bases between. The CDR3 DNA reads as TGTGCCAGCAGCCCTAGCCTTGGAGTCCTGAACACAGATACGCAGTATTTT. Its translation is CASSPSLGVLNTDTQYF.

The CDR3 DNA reads TGTGCCAGCAGCTTACAGGTCAGGGGAGAGCCCCAGCATTTT. It codes for CASSLQVRGEPQHF. This chain links TRBV7-2 with TRBJ1-5, with D possibly being TRBD1 (6 bases). With 2 bases removed from V and 8 bases from J, the gap between germline ends came to 13 bases. There are 14 residues in the CDR3. CDR1 is SGHTA, CDR2 FQGNSA, per germline. The whole variable domain, remainder taken from reference TRBV7-2 and TRBJ1-5, is GAGVSQSPSNKVTEKGKDVELRCDPISGHTALYWYRQSLGQGLEFLIYFQGNSAPDKSGLPSDRFSAERTGGSVSTLTIQRTQQEDSAVYLCASSLQVRGEPQHFGDGTRLSIL.